A selection of T cell receptor beta chains follows, all from one sample in a study of blood T cell repertoires in COVID-19. Assay: immunoSEQ multiplex PCR; the TCRdb copy retains only in-frame clones and omits some. The sample lists roughly 300,000 clones; 70% to 90% were seen once. The specimen sequenced was PBMCs or T cells enriched from blood (not recorded which). Receptors were obtained from a young woman who had recovered from COVID-19. Both conserved end residues are part of each CDR3. Fields, in order: J gene, D gene, clone size, V gene, CDR3 DNA, CDR3 protein. D genes are given only for firm matches. For some rows the clone size is stated as once, few or many, or as a class when expanded; others skip it.

J: TRBJ1-4; D: TRBD1; size: -; V: TRBV4-3; DNA: TGCGCCAGCAGCGATGACAGGGGAGCTAATGAAAAACTGTTTTTT; CDR3: CASSDDRGANEKLFF
J: TRBJ2-7; D: -; size: few; V: TRBV12-3/TRBV12-4; DNA: TGTGCCAGCAGTTTACGTCAGGGGAACGAGCAGTACTTC; CDR3: CASSLRQGNEQYF
J: TRBJ2-2; D: TRBD2; size: once; V: TRBV18; DNA: TGTGCCAGCTCACCCAGCGGGGGCCTGAACACCGGGGAGCTGTTTTTT; CDR3: CASSPSGGLNTGELFF
J: TRBJ1-3; D: -; size: -; V: TRBV5-4; DNA: TGTGCCAGCAGCTTGTATGGGGGGGCGACTTCTGGAAACACCATATATTTT; CDR3: CASSLYGGATSGNTIYF
J: TRBJ1-5; D: -; size: -; V: TRBV30; DNA: TGTGCCTGGAGTCCTGGGGGAGGGAGCAATCAGCCCCAGCATTTT; CDR3: CAWSPGGGSNQPQHF
J: TRBJ1-5; D: -; size: few; V: TRBV21-1; DNA: TGTGCCAGCAGCACCCGGAACAGGGCCCAGGGGAGCCAGCCCCAGCATTTT; CDR3: CASSTRNRAQGSQPQHF
J: TRBJ1-2; D: TRBD1; size: once; V: TRBV9; DNA: TGTGCCAGCAGCGGTCCGGGACAGGGCCTCTATGGCTACACCTTC; CDR3: CASSGPGQGLYGYTF
J: TRBJ2-7; D: -; size: many; V: TRBV6-2/TRBV6-3; DNA: TGTGCCAGCAGTTACTCGGAGGAAACGGGCGAGCAGTACTTC; CDR3: CASSYSEETGEQYF
J: TRBJ1-5; D: -; size: once; V: TRBV3-1/TRBV3-2; DNA: TGTGCCAGCAGCCAGGCACAGAGCAATCAGCCCCAGCATTTT; CDR3: CASSQAQSNQPQHF
J: TRBJ1-3; D: TRBD1; size: -; V: TRBV5-6; DNA: TGTGCCAGCAGCTTCCTAACAGGGGAACCCTCTGGAAACACCATATATTTT; CDR3: CASSFLTGEPSGNTIYF
J: TRBJ2-2; D: -; size: -; V: TRBV5-6; DNA: TGTGCCAGCAGACGGACAGTTTACACCGGGGAGCTGTTTTTT; CDR3: CASRRTVYTGELFF
J: TRBJ1-5; D: TRBD1; size: -; V: TRBV28; DNA: TGTGCCAGCAGTCCTACCGGGACAGGACGTAATCAGCCCCAGCATTTT; CDR3: CASSPTGTGRNQPQHF
J: TRBJ2-1; D: -; size: -; V: TRBV18; DNA: TGTGCCAGCTCACTCGTGACAGACAACAATGAGCAGTTCTTC; CDR3: CASSLVTDNNEQFF
J: TRBJ2-7; D: TRBD1; size: -; V: TRBV6-5; DNA: TGTGCCAGCAGTTACATACAGGGGGACGAGCAGTACTTC; CDR3: CASSYIQGDEQYF
J: TRBJ1-2; D: TRBD1; size: -; V: TRBV19; DNA: TGTGCCAGTAGTACCGATCCCTTACGGGACAGGCGCCCTCAATATGGCTACACCTTC; CDR3: CASSTDPLRDRRPQYGYTF
J: TRBJ1-5; D: -; size: -; V: TRBV18; DNA: TGTGCCACAAACTCGGAGCCTTATAGCAATCAGCCCCAGCATTTT; CDR3: CATNSEPYSNQPQHF
J: TRBJ1-1; D: TRBD1; size: -; V: TRBV6-1; DNA: TGTGCCAGCAGTGCCATTCAACCCAGACAGGGCTTGACGGGAAACACTGAAGCTTTCTTT; CDR3: CASSAIQPRQGLTGNTEAFF
J: TRBJ1-2; D: -; size: -; V: TRBV15; DNA: TGTGCCACCAGCAGAGGATCCGGTTTAAACTATGGCTACACCTTC; CDR3: CATSRGSGLNYGYTF
J: TRBJ2-2; D: -; size: -; V: TRBV7-8; DNA: TGTGCCAGCTCCGGGACCGGGGAGCTGTTTTTT; CDR3: CASSGTGELFF
J: TRBJ2-7; D: TRBD2; size: -; V: TRBV5-6; DNA: TGTGCCAGCACCTTAACGGGGGGGCACTACGAGCAGTACTTC; CDR3: CASTLTGGHYEQYF
J: TRBJ1-2; D: -; size: -; V: TRBV14; DNA: TGTGCCAGCAGCCAAGATACGGGTTTCTATGGCTACACCTTC; CDR3: CASSQDTGFYGYTF
J: TRBJ1-1; D: -; size: -; V: TRBV19; DNA: TGTGCCAGTAGTATAGGGGTAGCGGGGCGGAGGAACACTGAAGCTTTCTTT; CDR3: CASSIGVAGRRNTEAFF
J: TRBJ1-6; D: TRBD1; size: -; V: TRBV6-5; DNA: TGTGCCAGCAGAGGACAGGGGTGGTCACCCCTCCACTTT; CDR3: CASRGQGWSPLHF
J: TRBJ1-1; D: -; size: -; V: TRBV19; DNA: TGTGCCAGTAGAACCCAGGACAGACTGAACACTGAAGCTTTCTTT; CDR3: CASRTQDRLNTEAFF
J: TRBJ1-1; D: -; size: -; V: TRBV6-5; DNA: TGTGCCAGCAGTTTCCTTCCCCCAGGGCAGAACACTGAAGCTTTCTTT; CDR3: CASSFLPPGQNTEAFF
J: TRBJ2-3; D: -; size: -; V: TRBV5-4; DNA: TGTGCCAGCAGCCTCCGGCGGGGGCAAGATACGCAGTATTTT; CDR3: CASSLRRGQDTQYF
J: TRBJ1-2; D: TRBD1; size: -; V: TRBV7-2; DNA: TGTGCCAGCAGCCCACAGGGGGGCGACGCCTATGGCTACACCTTC; CDR3: CASSPQGGDAYGYTF
J: TRBJ2-2; D: TRBD1; size: once; V: TRBV7-3; DNA: TGTGCCAGCAGCTTAACCGTGAAGGGGACAGGAGCGAACACCGGGGAGCTGTTTTTT; CDR3: CASSLTVKGTGANTGELFF
J: TRBJ1-4; D: TRBD1; size: -; V: TRBV5-4; DNA: TGTGCCAGCAGCCGACAGGGTTATACTGAAAAACTGTTTTTT; CDR3: CASSRQGYTEKLFF
J: TRBJ2-1; D: -; size: -; V: TRBV4-3; DNA: TGCGCCAGCAGCCACCAGCGGACCTCCTACAATGAGCAGTTCTTC; CDR3: CASSHQRTSYNEQFF
J: TRBJ1-5; D: -; size: -; V: TRBV28; DNA: TGTGCCACAACCGGACACTACAATCAGCCCCAGCATTTT; CDR3: CATTGHYNQPQHF
J: TRBJ1-2; D: TRBD1; size: -; V: TRBV7-9; DNA: TGTGCCAGCAGCGACACGACAGGGGGGCACTATGGCTACACCTTC; CDR3: CASSDTTGGHYGYTF
J: TRBJ1-3; D: -; size: -; V: TRBV7-9; DNA: TGTGCCAGCAGCTTAGGCCGGGGTAGCTCTGGAAACACCATATATTTT; CDR3: CASSLGRGSSGNTIYF
J: TRBJ1-1; D: -; size: -; V: TRBV6-5; DNA: TGTGCCAGCGGAACGGGGAACACTGAAGCTTTCTTT; CDR3: CASGTGNTEAFF
J: TRBJ1-5; D: -; size: once; V: TRBV4-1; DNA: TGCGCCAGCAGCCGCGTAGGTCCCATCAGGGGTCAGCCCCAGCATTTT; CDR3: CASSRVGPIRGQPQHF
J: TRBJ2-1; D: TRBD2; size: -; V: TRBV2; DNA: TGTGCCGTCAATGGAGGCGGGGGGGTACTCTACAATGAGCAGTTCTTC; CDR3: CAVNGGGGVLYNEQFF
J: TRBJ1-2; D: -; size: once; V: TRBV19; DNA: TGTGCCAGTAGTATAGGACAGCCGAACTATGGCTACACCTTC; CDR3: CASSIGQPNYGYTF
J: TRBJ1-4; D: -; size: -; V: TRBV5-4; DNA: TGTGCCAGCAGCTTATGGCAGGGTAATGAAAAACTGTTTTTT; CDR3: CASSLWQGNEKLFF
J: TRBJ2-5; D: TRBD2; size: -; V: TRBV6-5; DNA: TGTGCCAGCAGTTACTCGGCTACTAGCGGGGGCCCAGGAGTGTACTTC; CDR3: CASSYSATSGGPGVYF
J: TRBJ1-1; D: -; size: -; V: TRBV19; DNA: TGTGCCAGTAGTTTCCGGGGGACCACTGAAGCTTTCTTT; CDR3: CASSFRGTTEAFF